This T cell receptor (beta chain) was identified during a study of monozygotic twins with inflammatory bowel disease. This CDR3 has 15 amino acids. Per the germline V gene, CDR1 is SGHRS and CDR2 is YFSETQ. PCR of TCRalpha and TCRbeta cDNA was nested, with two rounds of roughly 16 and 10 cycles. TCRdb processed the 5' RACE reads again and assigns one entry to each CDR3 protein, with no DNA. This table holds around 450,000 distinct CDR3 sequences. The chain is built from TRBV5-1 and TRBJ2-1. Sequencing input: blood. This sequence was found in a human donor with ulcerative colitis or Crohn's disease, or a healthy co-twin of an affected twin (not recorded which). CDR3 amino acids: CASSLVAVSYNEQFF.